One and the same sample provided the 23 T cell receptor beta chains below, sequenced in a study of T cell responses to AZD1222 COVID-19 vaccine. Libraries were prepared by immunoSEQ multiplex PCR; TCRdb keeps only in-frame clonotypes and omits some of them. The sample includes about 95,000 clones, about 89% of them seen just once. Sequenced material: peripheral blood, taken on day 0 of AZD1222 vaccination. These receptors were taken from an adult in good health.

The chain uses TRBV5-1 and TRBJ2-1, with 7 bases fitting TRBD2. This CDR3 contains 14 residues. Trimming at V came to 4 bases and at J to 8 bases, leaving 9 bases not matched to a gene. Germline-derived CDR1 and CDR2 are SGHRS and YFSETQ. The CDR3 loop is CASSGSTSRDEQFF. The CDR3 DNA follows: TGCGCCAGCAGCGGCTCGACTAGCCGGGATGAGCAGTTCTTC.

The chain carries TRBV5-4 and TRBJ1-1; D is possibly TRBD1 (6 bases). The length of the CDR3 is 14 residues. V was trimmed by 2 bases and J by 0 bases, leaving 8 bases between them. CDR1 and CDR2 from the germline V gene are SGHNT and YYREEE (reference sequence). CDR3 in DNA: TGTGCCAGCAGCTTTGGACAGCTGAACACTGAAGCTTTCTTT. It codes for CASSFGQLNTEAFF.

This clone has just one count. V is TRBV27 and J is TRBJ1-1; D gene uncertain. The CDR3 is made up of 12 amino acids. The germline V and J ends were trimmed by 2 bases and 4 bases, with 5 bases remaining between them. CDR1 MNHEY and CDR2 SMNVEV come from the germline V gene (reference sequence). The CDR3 sequence is CASSLRGTEAFF. CDR3 coding DNA: TGTGCCAGCAGTTTACGGGGCACTGAAGCTTTCTTT.

For this clone: At one end the junction does not follow the germline gene, possibly because of a read error. The chain employs TRBV30 and TRBJ1-5; 10 bases match TRBD1. The CDR3 has 15 residues. Germline lookup yields CDR1 GTSNPN and CDR2 SVGIG (reference sequence). The CDR3 DNA reads TGTGCCCGGAGTGCCCGGGACAGGGGTATCCAGCCCCAGCATTTT. It specifies CARSARDRGIQPQHF.

The chain links TRBV5-1 to TRBJ2-3; tentative D call: TRBD1 (6 bases). Trimming cost V 0 bases and J 4 bases, with 15 bases left between them. This CDR3 has 16 residues. Germline CDR1 and CDR2: SGHRS and YFSETQ. CDR3 sequence (DNA): TGCGCCAGCAGCTTGGCCGGACGCGCAGGGGCAGATACGCAGTATTTT. Residues: CASSLAGRAGADTQYF.

The chain's CDR3 is CASSPDTGFSPLHF. CDR3 nucleotides: TGTGCCAGCTCACCAGACACAGGGTTTTCACCCCTCCACTTT. V usage is TRBV18 and J usage is TRBJ1-6; weak D call: TRBD1 (6 bases). The germline CDR1 and CDR2 sequences are KGHSH and LQKENI. V shed 2 bases and J shed 9 bases, with 11 bases lying between them. CDR3 size: 14 residues.

This chain uses TRBV4-1 with TRBJ2-5; D is unclear. The CDR3 is 14 amino acids. The germline V gene has CDR1 MGHRA and CDR2 YSYEKL. Trimming cost V 0 bases and J 3 bases, with 8 bases left between them. The CDR3 DNA reads TGCGCCAGCAGCCAAGAGGCGATTGAAGAGACCCAGTACTTC. Translating gives CASSQEAIEETQYF.

This chain links TRBV23-1 with TRBJ1-5; the match to TRBD1 covers 9 bases. TRBV23-1 is classed as an ORF, of uncertain function. This CDR3 has 19 amino acids. Losses at the gene ends were 6 bases for V and 4 bases for J; bases not matched to a gene: 19. CDR3 nucleotide sequence: TGCGCCAGCAGCCTCGAGTGGATAAGGCGGGGACAGGGAAATCAGCCCCAGCATTTT. It codes for CASSLEWIRRGQGNQPQHF.

The chain carries TRBV6-5 and TRBJ1-2; 8 nucleotides agree with TRBD1. Trimming at V came to 7 bases and at J to 3 bases, leaving 7 bases not matched to a gene. Germline-derived CDR1 and CDR2 are MNHEY and SVGAGI. This CDR3 comprises 14 residues. CDR3 loop: CASNGDRRYYGYTF. The DNA for the CDR3 is TGTGCCAGCAATGGGGACAGGAGGTACTATGGCTACACCTTC.

The chain recombines TRBV11-3 with TRBJ2-1, with D possibly being TRBD2 (7 bases). This CDR3 spans 13 amino acids. Deletions cut 1 base from V and 13 bases from J, with 14 bases between. In germline, CDR1 is SGHNT, CDR2 YENEEA. The CDR3 coding sequence is TGTGCCAGCAGCTTAGTCCGGGGGGCAGTCCAGTTCTTC. Translation gives CASSLVRGAVQFF.

The gene calls are TRBV12-3 or TRBV12-4 and TRBJ2-7; D gene ambiguous. Trimming took off 3 bases at V and 3 bases at J, with 9 bases between the two ends. The CDR3 contains 13 residues. CDR3 loop: CASSFTYFYEQYF. CDR3 coding DNA: TGTGCCAGCAGTTTCACATACTTCTACGAGCAGTACTTC.

This chain links TRBV6-1 with TRBJ1-2, with D uncertain. Germline V gene lookup returns CDR1 MNHNS and CDR2 SASEGT. This CDR3 is 14 amino acids long. The ends were cut back, 1 base at V and 5 bases at J, with 11 bases in the middle. CDR3 bases: TGTGCCAGCAGTGAAGAGTGGCATTTGTATGGCTACACCTTC. It translates to CASSEEWHLYGYTF.

The V call is TRBV2, the J call TRBJ2-4; TRBD2 matches at 12 bases. V was pared by 8 bases and J by 6 bases, with 5 bases of the junction left unmatched. There are 14 residues in the CDR3. Germline assignment: CDR1 SNHLY and CDR2 FYNNEI. The CDR3 is CASASGGAINIQYF. DNA for the CDR3: TGTGCCAGCGCTAGCGGGGGGGCAATAAACATTCAGTACTTC.

The chain recombines TRBV20-1 with TRBJ2-3; TRBD1 matches at 8 bases. Trimming cost V 6 bases and J 7 bases; bases outside gene matches: 12. The germline V gene has CDR1 DFQATT and CDR2 SNEGSKA (reference sequence). This CDR3 has 14 residues. The CDR3 is CSASPGGMGNTQYF. CDR3 DNA: TGCAGTGCCAGTCCAGGGGGCATGGGAAATACGCAGTATTTT.

This chain joins TRBV6-2 or TRBV6-3 and TRBJ2-7, with 8 bases matching TRBD2. CDR3 length: 14 residues. V was pared by 2 bases and J by 6 bases, with 6 bases of the junction left unmatched. Germline V gives CDR1 MNHEY, CDR2 SVGEGT. The chain's CDR3 is CASSYMAGGSEQYF. CDR3 DNA: TGTGCCAGCAGTTACATGGCGGGGGGAAGCGAGCAGTACTTC.

Turning to this clone: Other DNA sequences in this specimen translate into the identical CDR3. This chain joins TRBV19 and TRBJ1-1, with D unresolved. The V gene lost 3 bases and the J gene lost 5 bases, with 10 bases spanning the gap. Germline lookup yields CDR1 LNHDA and CDR2 SQIVND (reference sequence). This CDR3 region has 13 residues. The CDR3 sequence: CASSIGEGTEAFF. DNA for the CDR3: TGTGCCAGTAGTATTGGCGAGGGAACTGAAGCTTTCTTT.

This chain joins TRBV24-1 and TRBJ1-5; tentative D call: TRBD1 (6 bases). Trimming took off 5 bases at V and 4 bases at J, with 14 bases between the two ends. This CDR3 is 15 amino acids long. The germline V gene has CDR1 KGHDR and CDR2 SFDVKD. The CDR3 region is CATSGGQSFNQPQHF. CDR3 nucleotide sequence: TGTGCCACCAGTGGTGGACAGAGTTTTAATCAGCCCCAGCATTTT.

V usage is TRBV7-2 and J usage is TRBJ2-1; D uncertain. V lost 3 bases and J 1 base, leaving 7 bases between the germline ends. The germline gives CDR1 SGHTA, CDR2 FQGNSA. The CDR3 totals 14 residues. The CDR3 sequence: CASSFSKSYNEQFF. Written as DNA, the CDR3 is TGTGCCAGCAGCTTTAGTAAGTCCTACAATGAGCAGTTCTTC.

This chain joins TRBV4-2 and TRBJ1-6; D remains unclear. CDR1 LGHNA and CDR2 YNFKEQ come from the germline V gene. V dropped 2 bases and J dropped 10 bases, with 18 bases sitting between them. The CDR3 length is 16 residues. CDR3 DNA sequence: TGTGCCAGCAGCCAACTTGACAATGGAATAGGGTCACCCCTCCACTTT. Its translation is CASSQLDNGIGSPLHF.

This chain uses TRBV28 with TRBJ1-1; weak D call: TRBD1 (5 bases). Per the germline V gene, CDR1 is MDHEN and CDR2 is SYDVKM. The CDR3 runs 14 residues. V lost 5 bases and J 0 bases, leaving 10 bases between the germline ends. The CDR3 is CASSRRQMNTEAFF. The CDR3 DNA follows: TGTGCCAGCAGTCGGCGACAGATGAACACTGAAGCTTTCTTT. Using reference TRBV28 and TRBJ1-1 for the parts outside the CDR3, the full variable domain is DVKVTQSSRYLVKRTGEKVFLECVQDMDHENMFWYRQDPGLGLRLIYFSYDVKMKEKGDIPEGYSVSREKKERFSLILESASTNQTSMYLCASSRRQMNTEAFFGQGTRLTVV.

This rearrangement joins TRBV7-8 to TRBJ1-1; 9 bases are a match to TRBD1. The CDR3 runs to 15 residues. With 6 bases clipped from V and 1 base from J, the junction kept 6 bases outside the gene matches. Germline CDR1 and CDR2: SGHVS and FQNEAQ. CDR3 DNA sequence: TGTGCCAGCAGTCTCCGGGACAGGGCGAACACTGAAGCTTTCTTT. This translates into CASSLRDRANTEAFF.

V is TRBV6-1 and J is TRBJ1-2; maybe TRBD1 (6 bases). Germline CDR1 reads MNHNS; CDR2 reads SASEGT. The V end was cut by 3 bases, the J end by 2 bases, with 10 bases between. The CDR3 is 14 amino acids. The CDR3 here is CASSDLTGNYGYTF. CDR3 nucleotides: TGTGCCAGCAGTGATCTCACAGGGAACTATGGCTACACCTTC.

This clone was seen a single time. The chain joins TRBV6-5 to TRBJ2-5, with 9 bases identical to TRBD2. This CDR3 contains 16 residues. Germline CDR1 is MNHEY and CDR2 is SVGAGI. Trimming at V came to 3 bases and at J to 5 bases, leaving 10 bases not matched to a gene. The CDR3, as DNA: TGTGCCAGCAGTTATATGGCGGGGGGGCCCTGGGAGACCCAGTACTTC. It yields the protein CASSYMAGGPWETQYF.